These 17 T cell receptor beta chains came from one sample sequenced in a study of OX40 agonist ivuxolimab in advanced cancers. The repertoire was sequenced with immunoSEQ multiplex PCR; TCRdb's copy has only in-frame clones and lacks some. The data hold around 7,700 clones, with around 74% observed a single time. The material was CD4+ or CD8+ T cells sorted from blood, obtained in a trial of the OX40 agonist ivuxolimab. These receptors were taken from an adult with an advanced solid tumor such as melanoma, head and neck, liver or kidney cancer.

The CDR3 loop is CASSLSFPNQPQHF. CDR3 coding DNA: TGTGCCAGCAGCCTTTCTTTCCCTAATCAGCCCCAGCATTTT. V and J are TRBV16 and TRBJ1-5; no clear D gene. The CDR3 length is 14 residues. Between the trimmed V and J ends, which lost 4 bases and 4 bases, there was a span of 11 bases. Germline V gives CDR1 KGHSY, CDR2 FQNENV.

The genes are TRBV7-8 and TRBJ2-1, with 13 bases aligning to TRBD2. Germline loops: CDR1 SGHVS, CDR2 FQNEAQ. The junction had 5 bases not matched to a gene; V was cut back by 5 bases and J by 7 bases. The CDR3 spans 15 residues. The CDR3 protein is CASSHGLAGVNEQFF. CDR3 bases: TGTGCCAGCAGCCACGGACTAGCGGGAGTTAATGAGCAGTTCTTC.

The V call is TRBV4-3, the J call TRBJ2-3; D is ambiguous. CDR1 and CDR2 from the germline V gene are LGHNA and YSLEER. CDR3 length equals 13 residues. V lost 5 bases and J lost 5, with 11 bases in between. CDR3 protein: CASSSDNRDTQYF. The CDR3 coding sequence is TGCGCCAGCAGCTCAGACAACAGAGATACGCAGTATTTT.

This clone was seen only a few times. In DNA, the CDR3 is TGCACCAGCAGCCAACCGTGGGCCAGGGGAGATTATTATCACTATGGCTACACCTTC. The encoded protein is CTSSQPWARGDYYHYGYTF. The rearrangement joins TRBV1 to TRBJ1-2; the listed D gene, TRBD1, was not tested against the DNA. TRBV1 is recorded as a pseudogene. This CDR3 is built from 19 residues.

This clone was recorded only once. The genes are TRBV6-5 and TRBJ2-5; 13 nucleotides agree with TRBD2. From germline, CDR1 is MNHEY and CDR2 SVGAGI. V lost 7 bases to trimming and J lost 5 bases; unmatched junction nucleotides: 4. The CDR3 is 14 amino acids. Here the CDR3 reads CASTGLAGVETQYF. CDR3 nucleotides: TGTGCCAGCACCGGACTAGCGGGGGTTGAGACCCAGTACTTC.

The chain is built from TRBV2 and TRBJ2-1, with no clear D. Germline-derived CDR1 and CDR2 are SNHLY and FYNNEI. The V gene lost 1 base and the J gene lost 5 bases, with 6 bases spanning the gap. CDR3 length: 13 residues. CDR3 amino acids: CASSEGTDNEQFF. CDR3 sequence (DNA): TGTGCCAGCAGTGAAGGGACCGACAATGAGCAGTTCTTC.

The chain couples TRBV4-1 to TRBJ2-1, with a weak D call TRBD1 (5 bases). Trimming shortened V by 4 bases and J by 7 bases, and 20 bases separated the two germline ends. CDR3 length: 16 amino acids. Germline V gene lookup returns CDR1 MGHRA and CDR2 YSYEKL. In nucleotides, the CDR3 is TGCGCCAGCAGCCCCAGGGAAAGGGGCGAAGGGAATGAGCAGTTCTTC. Encoded protein: CASSPRERGEGNEQFF.

The chain combines TRBV7-9 with TRBJ2-7, with no clear D. The CDR3 has 14 residues. Deletions cut 1 base from V and 3 bases from J, with 10 bases between. Germline V gene lookup returns CDR1 SEHNR and CDR2 FQNEAQ (reference sequence). Here the CDR3 DNA reads TGTGCCAGCAGCTTAGACGGACCGTTCTACGAGCAGTACTTC. It codes for CASSLDGPFYEQYF. The full variable domain, its missing parts supplied by reference TRBV7-9 and TRBJ2-7, is DTGVSQNPRHKITKRGQNVTFRCDPISEHNRLYWYRQTLGQGPEFLTYFQNEAQLEKSRLLSDRFSAERPKGSFSTLEIQRTEQGDSAMYLCASSLDGPFYEQYFGPGTRLTVT.

Notes on this clone: The same CDR3 also results from other DNA sequences found in this sample. The chain couples TRBV27 to TRBJ2-7; D is perhaps TRBD2 (6 bases). V lost 0 bases, J lost 6 bases, and 15 bases lay in between. Germline V CDR1 and CDR2: MNHEY, SMNVEV (reference sequence). The CDR3 is 15 amino acids. The CDR3 loop is CASSLSGGSGGEQYF. The CDR3 nucleotides read TGTGCCAGCAGTTTATCGGGGGGATCTGGTGGCGAGCAGTACTTC.

V is TRBV6-5 and J is TRBJ1-5; D unresolved. Germline V lookup: CDR1 MNHEY, CDR2 SVGAGI. V lost 7 bases and J lost 4, with 11 bases in between. The CDR3 has 13 amino acids. The CDR3 DNA reads as TGTGCCAGCAAGATGGGTTCGAATCAGCCCCAGCATTTT. Its translation: CASKMGSNQPQHF.

The rearrangement links TRBV6-1 to TRBJ1-2; perhaps TRBD1 as D (5 bases). The CDR3 extends over 17 amino acids. Between the trimmed V and J ends, which lost 1 base and 4 bases, there was a span of 19 bases. Germline V gene sequence: CDR1 MNHNS, CDR2 SASEGT. This CDR3 reads CASSEGLAGRGVYGYTF. CDR3 DNA sequence: TGTGCCAGCAGTGAAGGGTTGGCAGGAAGAGGGGTCTATGGCTACACCTTC.

The V call is TRBV30, the J call TRBJ1-6, with 9 positions matching TRBD1. The germline V gene has CDR1 GTSNPN and CDR2 SVGIG (reference sequence). The CDR3 is made up of 16 amino acids. The V gene end was trimmed by 5 bases and the J gene end by 4 bases; junction bases not matched to a gene: 9. The CDR3 coding sequence is TGTGCCTGGGAATCCGGGACAGGGTATTATAATTCACCCCTCCACTTT. This gives the protein CAWESGTGYYNSPLHF.

The chain recombines TRBV5-1 with TRBJ1-4, with D uncertain. Germline CDR1 SGHRS, CDR2 YFSETQ. This CDR3 has 14 amino acids. V gave up 2 bases and J gave up 5 bases, with 10 bases separating them. CDR3 in DNA: TGCGCCAGCAGCTTTCGGGTTTCGAATGAAAAACTGTTTTTT. This codes for CASSFRVSNEKLFF.

The sample holds a few counts of this clone. V and J are TRBV6-6 and TRBJ2-5, with 9 nucleotides matching TRBD2. The V gene end was trimmed by 9 bases and the J gene end by 7 bases; junction bases not matched to a gene: 3. Germline V gene lookup returns CDR1 MNHNY and CDR2 SVGAGI (reference sequence). The CDR3 contains 11 residues. CDR3 sequence: CARILAGTQYF. CDR3 in DNA: TGTGCCAGAATACTAGCGGGGACCCAGTACTTC.

The CDR3 here is CASSLSLYNEQFF. The CDR3 coding sequence is TGTGCCAGTAGCCTCTCTCTATACAATGAGCAGTTCTTC. J is TRBJ2-1 and V is TRBV19; no definite D call. Germline-derived CDR1 and CDR2 are LNHDA and SQIVND (reference sequence). V dropped 6 bases and J dropped 4 bases, with 10 bases sitting between them. The CDR3 has 13 amino acids.

The chain carries TRBV4-1 and TRBJ1-3; TRBD1 agrees at 7 bases. Germline values: CDR1 MGHRA, CDR2 YSYEKL. V lost 4 bases to trimming and J lost 2 bases; unmatched junction nucleotides: 17. The CDR3 spans 19 residues. The CDR3 reads CASSPRTGSIYPPGNTIYF. CDR3 DNA sequence: TGCGCCAGCAGCCCACGGACAGGATCGATATATCCACCTGGAAACACCATATATTTT.

This clone ranks as medium-sized. The chain combines TRBV2 with TRBJ1-1; TRBD1 aligns across 10 bases. Germline CDR1 and CDR2: SNHLY and FYNNEI. The CDR3 sequence is 14 residues long. J lost 5 bases, V lost 6 bases, and 6 bases had no gene match. The DNA of the CDR3 is TGTGCCAGCAGGGTGACAGGGGGCAGGACTGAAGCTTTCTTT. Its translation is CASRVTGGRTEAFF.